The 10 T cell receptor beta chains listed next were all sequenced from one sample in a study of T cells after yellow fever vaccination (dated by TCRdb to about 2019). This specimen's treatment or condition label, per the study, means: live attenuated yellow fever vaccine strain. The library was generated by 5' RACE. These reads were obtained on an Illumina HiSeq 2500. TCRdb passed the public sequencing reads through fastp at Q25 and MiXCR, retaining productive beta sequences. Duplicate CDR3 protein sequences are folded into a single record with the most common DNA and genes. A total of 100,000 to 150,000 distinct CDR3 sequences appear in this sample, roughly 6.7% of them only once. Around 2.5% of the sample is held by the ten biggest clonotypes. The material was CD4+ T cells sorted from PBMCs, obtained approximately 11 days after the first yellow fever vaccination. These receptors came from a man aged 18 to 30 who received the YFV17D yellow fever vaccine.

This clonotype came up many times. The J gene is TRBJ1-5, the V gene TRBV9; 7 positions agree with TRBD1. Germline V lookup: CDR1 SGDLS, CDR2 YYNGEE. After removal of 4 bases from V and 7 bases from J, the junction contained 8 bases not matched to a gene. The CDR3 consists of 14 residues. The CDR3 region has the DNA TGTGCCAGCAGCCGAACAGGGGTGGACCAGCCCCAGCATTTT. Protein product: CASSRTGVDQPQHF.

This clonotype came up many times. The rearrangement links TRBV7-2 to TRBJ2-3; TRBD2 aligns across 13 bases. CDR3 length equals 17 residues. Germline V gene data show CDR1 as SGHTA and CDR2 as FQGNSA. Trimming took 4 bases from V and 2 from J; bases not matched to a gene: 6. The CDR3 DNA follows: TGTGCCAGCAGCTGGGGACTAGCGGGGACCCACACAGATACGCAGTATTTT. It yields the protein CASSWGLAGTHTDTQYF. Drawing the rest from reference TRBV7-2 and TRBJ2-3, the complete variable domain is GAGVSQSPSNKVTEKGKDVELRCDPISGHTALYWYRQSLGQGLEFLIYFQGNSAPDKSGLPSDRFSAERTGGSVSTLTIQRTQQEDSAVYLCASSWGLAGTHTDTQYFGPGTRLTVL.

This clonotype was seen repeatedly, ten times or more. The chain uses TRBV5-1 and TRBJ2-3; 7 bases match TRBD1. The CDR3 extends over 13 amino acids. Germline assignment: CDR1 SGHRS and CDR2 YFSETQ. J gave up 2 bases and V 5 bases, and 2 bases lay outside the gene matches. In DNA, the CDR3 is TGCGCCAGCAGGGGGACAGTCACAGATACGCAGTATTTT. It encodes CASRGTVTDTQYF.

This clonotype was counted at least ten times. The CDR3 nucleotides read TGTGCCAGCAGCAACCACCCTGGACTATCCAATGAGCAGTTCTTC. This sequence encodes CASSNHPGLSNEQFF. This sequence joins TRBV9 and TRBJ2-1; D is perhaps TRBD2 (6 bases). Trimming took 4 bases from V and 6 from J, leaving 17 bases between them. Germline V gives CDR1 SGDLS, CDR2 YYNGEE. The CDR3 totals 15 residues.

This clonotype showed up just a few times. The chain recombines TRBV5-1 with TRBJ1-2; 7 bases fit TRBD1. This CDR3 region has 16 residues. The V gene end was trimmed by 6 bases and the J gene end by 0 bases; junction bases not matched to a gene: 11. CDR1 is SGHRS, CDR2 YFSETQ, per germline. CDR3 nucleotides: TGCGCCAGCAAAAGGGCCACTGACAGGGCTAACTATGGCTACACCTTC. Its protein is CASKRATDRANYGYTF.

This clonotype occurred many times. The rearrangement links TRBV7-9 to TRBJ2-1; D is uncertain. CDR3 length: 18 residues. Trimming removed 0 bases at V and 9 bases at J, with 24 bases between. Per germline, CDR1 SEHNR and CDR2 FQNEAQ (reference sequence). DNA for the CDR3: TGTGCCAGCAGCTTAGCCCGTCCCGGGTTTAGGAGCAGAAGTGAGCAGTTCTTC. The encoded protein is CASSLARPGFRSRSEQFF. Variable domain in full (rest from reference TRBV7-9 and TRBJ2-1): DTGVSQNPRHKITKRGQNVTFRCDPISEHNRLYWYRQTLGQGPEFLTYFQNEAQLEKSRLLSDRFSAERPKGSFSTLEIQRTEQGDSAMYLCASSLARPGFRSRSEQFFGPGTRLTVL.

This clonotype was seen many times. This rearrangement joins TRBV10-3 to TRBJ2-1, with 9 nucleotides matching TRBD1. V lost 8 bases, J lost 5 bases, and 7 bases stayed unmatched. In germline, CDR1 is ENHRY, CDR2 SYGVKD. This CDR3 comprises 14 residues. The CDR3 reads CAIGGQGSDNEQFF. CDR3 DNA sequence: TGTGCCATCGGAGGACAGGGGAGCGACAATGAGCAGTTCTTC.

In its sample, this clonotype was seen many times. V gene TRBV7-2 combines with J gene TRBJ2-1; TRBD2 aligns across 11 bases. Germline lookup yields CDR1 SGHTA and CDR2 FQGNSA. The CDR3 length is 15 residues. V was pared by 8 bases and J by 9 bases, with 12 bases of the junction left unmatched. CDR3 sequence reads: CASLPGGLAGGEQFF. CDR3 coding DNA: TGTGCCAGCCTCCCGGGAGGGCTAGCGGGGGGTGAGCAGTTCTTC.

The chain joins TRBV28 to TRBJ2-3; 8 bases agree with TRBD2. The CDR3 runs to 15 residues. J lost 3 bases, V lost 8 bases, and 10 bases had no gene match. Germline V lookup: CDR1 MDHEN, CDR2 SYDVKM. In DNA, the CDR3 is TGTGCCAGCGGACCCCGGGGGGGAGGAACAGATACGCAGTATTTT. It codes for CASGPRGGGTDTQYF. Supplemented by reference TRBV28 and TRBJ2-3, the full variable domain reads DVKVTQSSRYLVKRTGEKVFLECVQDMDHENMFWYRQDPGLGLRLIYFSYDVKMKEKGDIPEGYSVSREKKERFSLILESASTNQTSMYLCASGPRGGGTDTQYFGPGTRLTVL.

This clonotype was counted only a few times. The V and J genes are TRBV19 and TRBJ2-3; 11 bases agree with TRBD1. The length of the CDR3 is 15 residues. The junction had 8 bases not matched to a gene; V was cut back by 8 bases and J by 4 bases. Germline assignment: CDR1 LNHDA and CDR2 SQIVND (reference sequence). The CDR3 DNA is TGTGCCAGTCGATCGGGACAGGGGGTGCCAGATACGCAGTATTTT. Translating gives CASRSGQGVPDTQYF.